The 10 T cell receptor beta chains below were found in one sample sequenced in a study of cytomegalovirus exposure and HLA in healthy donors. The PCR contained 60 Vbeta and 13 Jbeta primers. Sequencing used immunoSEQ multiplex PCR; TCRdb keeps in-frame clones, though not all of them. The repertoire holds about 120,000 clones, with 80% as singletons. The sample consisted of PBMCs. Receptors originate from a man aged 25 to 40 in good health and CMV-seropositive.

The V gene is TRBV7-6, the J gene TRBJ1-1; 8 positions match TRBD1. Per the germline V gene, CDR1 is SGHVS and CDR2 is FNYEAQ. The CDR3 length is 14 residues. The V segment lost 5 bases and the J segment 4 bases; nucleotides outside the gene matches: 6. Here the CDR3 DNA reads TGTGCCAGCAGCAGATACAGGGGGGGCACTGAAGCTTTCTTT. Translated: CASSRYRGGTEAFF. The full variable domain, completed using reference TRBV7-6 and TRBJ1-1, is GAGVSQSPRYKVTKRGQDVALRCDPISGHVSLYWYRQALGQGPEFLTYFNYEAQQDKSGLPNDRFSAERPEGSISTLTIQRTEQRDSAMYRCASSRYRGGTEAFFGQGTRLTVV.

This clone is a singleton in its sample. The chain combines TRBV6-6 with TRBJ1-1; possible D gene TRBD1, 6 bases. Trimming cost V 6 bases and J 8 bases, with 10 bases left between them. CDR3 length equals 11 residues. CDR1 is MNHNY and CDR2 is SVGAGI in the germline V gene (reference sequence). CDR3 sequence: CASRQGKEAFF. Here the CDR3 DNA reads TGTGCCAGCAGACAGGGTAAAGAAGCTTTCTTT.

The chain couples TRBV2 to TRBJ1-2, with unresolved D. V shed 6 bases and J shed 0 bases, with 11 bases lying between them. The CDR3 extends over 14 amino acids. CDR1 is SNHLY, CDR2 FYNNEI, per germline. The CDR3 here is CASRALKSNYGYTF. The CDR3 DNA is TGTGCCAGCAGAGCTCTGAAATCTAACTATGGCTACACCTTC. Supplemented by reference TRBV2 and TRBJ1-2, the full variable domain reads EPEVTQTPSHQVTQMGQEVILRCVPISNHLYFYWYRQILGQKVEFLVSFYNNEISEKSEIFDDQFSVERPDGSNFTLKIRSTKLEDSAMYFCASRALKSNYGYTFGSGTRLTVV.

The chain links TRBV9 to TRBJ2-6; 7 bases map to TRBD1. J was trimmed by 2 bases and V by 0 bases; bases with no gene match: 2. Germline loops: CDR1 SGDLS, CDR2 YYNGEE. The length of the CDR3 is 16 residues. CDR3 region: CASSVAQGAGANVLTF. Here the CDR3 DNA reads TGTGCCAGCAGCGTAGCCCAGGGGGCTGGGGCCAACGTCCTGACTTTC. The full variable domain, its missing parts supplied by reference TRBV9 and TRBJ2-6, is DSGVTQTPKHLITATGQRVTLRCSPRSGDLSVYWYQQSLDQGLQFLIQYYNGEERAKGNILERFSAQQFPDLHSELNLSSLELGDSALYFCASSVAQGAGANVLTFGAGSRLTVL.

The CDR3: CASGFGRSYEQYF. DNA for the CDR3: TGTGCTAGTGGTTTCGGCAGGTCCTACGAGCAGTACTTC. The chain links TRBV12-5 to TRBJ2-7; D is ambiguous. Germline CDR1 is LGHNT and CDR2 is FRNRAP. The length of the CDR3 is 13 residues. Trimming cost V 3 bases and J 1 base, with 7 bases left between them.

The chain combines TRBV28 with TRBJ2-2; TRBD2 aligns across 10 bases. This CDR3 contains 15 residues. CDR1 and CDR2 (germline): MDHEN, SYDVKM. The junction had 4 bases not matched to a gene; V was cut back by 5 bases and J by 4 bases. The DNA for the CDR3 is TGTGCCAGCAGTCCTAGCGGGGGAATCACCGGGGAGCTGTTTTTT. It yields the protein CASSPSGGITGELFF.

CDR3 loop: CASTLPEVAGGQAKNIQYF. In nucleotides, the CDR3 is TGTGCCAGCACCCTGCCCGAGGTAGCGGGGGGGCAGGCCAAAAACATTCAGTACTTC. V and J are TRBV6-4 and TRBJ2-4, with 11 bases identical to TRBD2. Per the germline V gene, CDR1 is MRHNA and CDR2 is SNTAGT. V shed 7 bases, J shed 1 base, and the junction held 15 bases outside the gene matches. The CDR3 has 19 residues.

The chain is built from TRBV7-8 and TRBJ1-6, with D unresolved. The CDR3 contains 15 residues. V shed 0 bases and J shed 13 bases, with 16 bases lying between them. Looked up from germline, CDR1 is SGHVS and CDR2 is FQNEAQ. The CDR3 sequence: CASSLAGTQIAPLHF. Here the CDR3 DNA reads TGTGCCAGCAGCTTAGCTGGAACCCAAATAGCGCCCCTCCACTTT.

This sequence joins TRBV6-1 and TRBJ1-5, with D perhaps matching TRBD1 (5 bases). CDR3 length: 14 amino acids. Germline lookup yields CDR1 MNHNS and CDR2 SASEGT. V was clipped by 5 bases and J by 3 bases, with 11 bases between them. CDR3 in amino acids: CASSKGILNQPQHF. In DNA, the CDR3 is TGTGCCAGCAGTAAGGGGATCCTCAATCAGCCCCAGCATTTT.

The rearrangement uses TRBV9 and TRBJ2-1; 7 positions match TRBD2. J was trimmed by 7 bases and V by 1 base; bases with no gene match: 5. Germline-derived CDR1 and CDR2 are SGDLS and YYNGEE. The CDR3 covers 14 residues. CDR3 in DNA: TGTGCCAGCAGCGTAATACAGCGGGAAAATGAGCAGTTCTTC. Its translation is CASSVIQRENEQFF.